The 5 T cell receptor beta chains listed next were all sequenced from one sample in a study of OX40 agonist ivuxolimab in advanced cancers. Measured with immunoSEQ multiplex PCR; TCRdb has only the in-frame clones, and not every one. The data contain more than 20,000 clones, roughly 80% of them singletons. The source was CD4+ or CD8+ T cells sorted from blood, collected in a trial of the OX40 agonist ivuxolimab. The receptors shown here come from an adult with an advanced solid tumor such as melanoma, head and neck, liver or kidney cancer.

For this clone: The junction shows a germline mismatch at one end, possibly a read error. The sample holds other DNA sequences that translate to the same CDR3. J is TRBJ2-7 and V is TRBV27, with TRBD2 matching 9 bases. The CDR3 loop spans 15 amino acids. From germline, CDR1 is MNHEY and CDR2 SMNVEV (reference sequence). The CDR3 DNA sequence: TGCGCCAGCAGTTTGAGCGGGAGGTTCTCCTACGAGCAGTACTTC. Amino acid sequence: CASSLSGRFSYEQYF.

This clone was counted a single time. This rearrangement joins TRBV27 to TRBJ2-1; 7 bases are a match to TRBD1. CDR3 length equals 13 residues. The V and J ends lost 5 bases and 6 bases, in that order; junction bases with no gene match: 4. CDR1 is MNHEY, CDR2 SMNVEV, per germline (reference sequence). CDR3 sequence (DNA): TGTGCCAGCAGTAGCGACAGGGTCAATGAGCAGTTCTTC. Its translation is CASSSDRVNEQFF.

About this clone itself: Relative to the germline gene, one junction end is altered; a read error may explain this. This chain uses TRBV6-4 with TRBJ2-3; a weak D match, TRBD1 (5 bases). There are 15 residues in the CDR3. The germline V gene has CDR1 MRHNA and CDR2 SNTAGT. CDR3 in amino acids: CASSNSTESTDTQYF. The CDR3 DNA reads TGTGCCAGCAGTAACTCGACAGAAAGCACAGATACGCAGTATTTT.

The chain is built from TRBV11-2 and TRBJ2-7; D remains unclear. Per germline, CDR1 SGHAT and CDR2 FQNNGV. This CDR3 has 13 amino acids. V lost 5 bases and J lost 2, with 10 bases in between. Here the CDR3 reads CASSRAPPYEQYF. CDR3 bases: TGTGCCAGCAGCCGCGCCCCCCCCTACGAGCAGTACTTC.

This clone was seen only once. This sequence joins TRBV5-1 and TRBJ2-7; D may be TRBD2 (5 bases). Trimming removed 2 bases at V and 3 bases at J, with 9 bases between. CDR3 length: 13 residues. CDR1 and CDR2 from the germline V gene are SGHRS and YFSETQ. CDR3 in amino acids: CASSLEGLYEQYF. CDR3 DNA: TGCGCCAGCAGCTTAGAGGGCCTCTACGAGCAGTACTTC. The variable domain in full, completed from reference TRBV5-1 and TRBJ2-7, reads KAGVTQTPRYLIKTRGQQVTLSCSPISGHRSVSWYQQTPGQGLQFLFEYFSETQRNKGNFPGRFSGRQFSNSRSEMNVSTLELGDSALYLCASSLEGLYEQYFGPGTRLTVT.